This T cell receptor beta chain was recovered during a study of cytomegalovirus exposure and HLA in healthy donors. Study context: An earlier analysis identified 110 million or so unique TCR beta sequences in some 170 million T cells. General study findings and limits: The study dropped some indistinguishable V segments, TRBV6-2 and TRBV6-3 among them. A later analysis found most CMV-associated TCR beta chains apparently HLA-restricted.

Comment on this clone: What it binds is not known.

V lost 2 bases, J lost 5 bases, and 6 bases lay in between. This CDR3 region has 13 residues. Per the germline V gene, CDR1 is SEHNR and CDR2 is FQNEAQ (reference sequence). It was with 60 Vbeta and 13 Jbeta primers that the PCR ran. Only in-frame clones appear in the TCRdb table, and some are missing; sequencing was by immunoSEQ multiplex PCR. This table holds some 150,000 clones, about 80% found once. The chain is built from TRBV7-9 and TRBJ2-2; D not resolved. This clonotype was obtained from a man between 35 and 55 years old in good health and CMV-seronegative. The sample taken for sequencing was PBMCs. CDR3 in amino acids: CASSLSVTGELFF. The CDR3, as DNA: TGTGCCAGCAGCTTATCTGTGACCGGGGAGCTGTTTTTT.